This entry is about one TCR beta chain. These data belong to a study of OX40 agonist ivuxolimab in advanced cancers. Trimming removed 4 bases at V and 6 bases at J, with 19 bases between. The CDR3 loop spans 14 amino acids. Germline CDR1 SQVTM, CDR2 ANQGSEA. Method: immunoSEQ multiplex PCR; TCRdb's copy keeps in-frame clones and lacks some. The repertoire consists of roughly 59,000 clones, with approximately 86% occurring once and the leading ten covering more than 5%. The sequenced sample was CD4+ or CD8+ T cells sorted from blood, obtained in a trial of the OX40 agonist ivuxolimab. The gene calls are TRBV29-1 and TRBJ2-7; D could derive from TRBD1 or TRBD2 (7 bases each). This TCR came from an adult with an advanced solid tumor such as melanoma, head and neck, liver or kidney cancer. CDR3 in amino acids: CSVVRQGGSGEQYF. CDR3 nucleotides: TGCAGCGTTGTCCGCCAGGGGGGGAGCGGCGAGCAGTACTTC.